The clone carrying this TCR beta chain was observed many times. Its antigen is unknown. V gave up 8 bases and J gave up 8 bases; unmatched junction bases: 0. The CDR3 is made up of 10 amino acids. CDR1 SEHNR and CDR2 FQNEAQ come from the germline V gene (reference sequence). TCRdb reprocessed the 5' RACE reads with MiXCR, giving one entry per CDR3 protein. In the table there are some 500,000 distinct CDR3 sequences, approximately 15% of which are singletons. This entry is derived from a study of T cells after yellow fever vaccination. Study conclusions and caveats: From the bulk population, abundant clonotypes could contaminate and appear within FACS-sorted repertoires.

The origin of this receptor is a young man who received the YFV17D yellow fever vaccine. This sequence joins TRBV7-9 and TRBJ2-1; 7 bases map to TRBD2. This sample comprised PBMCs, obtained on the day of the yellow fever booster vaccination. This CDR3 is CASRGDEQFF. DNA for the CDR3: TGTGCCAGCCGGGGGGATGAGCAGTTCTTC.